The 26 T cell receptor beta chains in this list originate from one sample, sequenced in a study of T-cell reconstitution after alpha-beta-depleted transplantation in children. A library of TCRbeta sequences, prepared with unique molecular identifiers, was generated. TCRdb recomputed calls from the PCR reads with MiXCR, one row per CDR3 protein. Altogether fewer than 700,000 distinct CDR3 sequences are present, around 13% being singletons, with the ten largest covering 2% to 2.5%. The sequencing used PBMCs, mostly from graft donor cells, collected 360 days after TCRalphabeta/CD19-depleted stem cell transplant. The receptor set was obtained from a male patient younger than 18 who had a stem cell transplant for acute myeloid leukemia, so the T cells may come from the graft donor.

The table lists this clonotype with many counts. Germline is not matched at one junction end, which may reflect a read error. The V and J genes are TRBV7-2 and TRBJ2-1; D call uncertain. Germline V gene sequence: CDR1 SGHTA, CDR2 FQGNSA. The CDR3 consists of 15 residues. CDR3 in DNA: TGCGCCAGCAGCTTGGCCGGTGGAACCTACAATGAGCAGTTCTTC. Its translation: CASSLAGGTYNEQFF. Together with reference TRBV7-2 and TRBJ2-1, the CDR3 gives the full variable domain: GAGVSQSPSNKVTEKGKDVELRCDPISGHTALYWYRQSLGQGLEFLIYFQGNSAPDKSGLPSDRFSAERTGGSVSTLTIQRTQQEDSAVYLCASSLAGGTYNEQFFGPGTRLTVL.

This clonotype has a count of ten or more. The genes are TRBV28 and TRBJ2-6; D remains unclear. Per germline, CDR1 MDHEN and CDR2 SYDVKM. V was cut by 7 bases and J by 0 bases, with 16 bases left in between. The CDR3 spans 17 residues. The DNA of the CDR3 is TGTGCCAGCATCCCCGGACCTTGGGGCTCTGGGGCCAACGTCCTGACTTTC. This translates into CASIPGPWGSGANVLTF.

Many counts were recorded for this clonotype. The chain uses TRBV14 and TRBJ2-7; D is perhaps TRBD2 (5 bases). The CDR3 runs 14 residues. Germline V gene data show CDR1 as SGHDN and CDR2 as FVKESK. V shed 4 bases and J shed 3 bases, with 13 bases lying between them. CDR3 nucleotides: TGTGCCAGCAGCCCTAGCAGGCTACTCTACGAGCAGTACTTC. It is translated as CASSPSRLLYEQYF.

The CDR3 nucleotides read TGCGCCAGCAGCCAAGATCGGGTCACTGGAACTAATGAAAAACTGTTTTTT. Translation gives CASSQDRVTGTNEKLFF. The V call is TRBV4-3, the J call TRBJ1-4; D call uncertain. The CDR3 is made up of 17 amino acids. Germline values: CDR1 LGHNA, CDR2 YSLEER. V was cut by 0 bases and J by 1 base, with 12 bases left in between.

This clonotype has more than one count but fewer than ten. The chain carries TRBV28 and TRBJ2-3; either TRBD1 or TRBD2 may fit D (5 bases each). Trimming shortened V by 2 bases and J by 1 base, and 13 bases separated the two germline ends. The CDR3 totals 16 residues. The germline V gene has CDR1 MDHEN and CDR2 SYDVKM. The CDR3 is CASSLRLLGGTDTQYF. In DNA, the CDR3 is TGTGCCAGCAGTTTAAGACTACTAGGGGGCACAGATACGCAGTATTTT.

This clonotype was seen many times. V is TRBV11-1 and J is TRBJ2-1; 8 bases align to TRBD2. Germline V gives CDR1 SGHAT, CDR2 FQDESV (reference sequence). There are 18 residues in the CDR3. Trimming cost V 5 bases and J 0 bases; bases outside gene matches: 12. CDR3 in DNA: TGTGCCAGCAGCGCCCGCACCCCAAGCGGGAGCTCCTACAATGAGCAGTTCTTC. Translation: CASSARTPSGSSYNEQFF.

This clonotype was seen many times. This sequence joins TRBV28 and TRBJ2-2; 7 nucleotides align to TRBD2. The J segment lost 7 bases and the V segment lost 2 bases, leaving 10 bases of the junction unmatched. CDR1 and CDR2 from the germline V gene are MDHEN and SYDVKM. CDR3 length equals 16 residues. CDR3 nucleotide sequence: TGTGCCAGCAGTTTAGTAGCGGGTATTAACGGCGGGGAGCTGTTTTTT. It codes for CASSLVAGINGGELFF.

This rearrangement joins TRBV28 to TRBJ2-1, with TRBD2 matching 9 bases. The CDR3 spans 18 residues. Unmatched junction bases numbered 10, after V lost 4 bases and J lost 0 bases. Germline V gene sequence: CDR1 MDHEN, CDR2 SYDVKM. The CDR3, as DNA: TGTGCCAGCAGTTCTAGCGGGGCTCGATCTAGCTCCTACAATGAGCAGTTCTTC. The encoded protein is CASSSSGARSSSYNEQFF.

The V and J genes are TRBV20-1 and TRBJ2-1; 11 bases agree with TRBD2. Germline trimming cut 7 bases from V and 7 bases from J; bases unmatched to any gene: 6. The length of the CDR3 is 13 residues. Germline V gives CDR1 DFQATT, CDR2 SNEGSKA (reference sequence). This CDR3 is CSDLAGGINEQFF. The CDR3 DNA is TGCAGTGATCTAGCGGGAGGAATTAATGAGCAGTTCTTC.

V usage is TRBV28 and J usage is TRBJ2-1, with 11 bases fitting TRBD2. CDR1 MDHEN and CDR2 SYDVKM come from the germline V gene. This CDR3 has 17 residues. Trimming took 7 bases from V and 3 from J; bases not matched to a gene: 11. The CDR3 protein is CASTGLAASTVYNEQFF. The CDR3 nucleotides are TGTGCCAGCACGGGACTAGCGGCTTCGACGGTCTACAATGAGCAGTTCTTC.

This clonotype was seen only a few times. The DNA for the CDR3 is TGTGCCAGCAGCTCGGGGACACGACTCATGAACACTGAAGCTTTCTTT. Translating it yields CASSSGTRLMNTEAFF. The rearrangement uses TRBV11-2 and TRBJ1-1; a possible D gene is TRBD1 (6 bases). The V gene's germline CDR1 is SGHAT and CDR2 FQNNGV. The CDR3 is made up of 16 amino acids. V was cut by 4 bases and J by 0 bases, with 15 bases left in between.

The chain combines TRBV29-1 with TRBJ2-7; TRBD1 might be the D (6 bases). The V gene's germline CDR1 is SQVTM and CDR2 ANQGSEA. Trimming left V 2 bases short and J 2 bases short, with 19 bases between. The CDR3 has 16 amino acids. CDR3 region: CSVERWDPGQPYEQYF. For the CDR3, the DNA is TGCAGCGTTGAAAGATGGGACCCGGGACAACCCTACGAGCAGTACTTC.

This clonotype showed up many times. The rearrangement joins TRBV3-1 to TRBJ2-1; maybe TRBD2 (5 bases). Trimming took 0 bases from V and 5 from J, leaving 14 bases between them. The CDR3 length is 16 residues. From germline, CDR1 is LGHDT and CDR2 YNNKEL (reference sequence). Written as DNA, the CDR3 is TGTGCCAGCAGCCAAGATGTTAGCGTTCTAAACAATGAGCAGTTCTTC. Residues: CASSQDVSVLNNEQFF.

This sequence joins TRBV20-1 and TRBJ2-7; no definite D call. Per the germline V gene, CDR1 is DFQATT and CDR2 is SNEGSKA (reference sequence). The V end was cut by 5 bases, the J end by 3 bases, with 20 bases between. The CDR3 contains 15 residues. CDR3 region: CSARSQRRNGYEQYF. The CDR3 DNA follows: TGCAGTGCTCGCTCCCAACGGAGAAACGGCTACGAGCAGTACTTC.

V is TRBV6-6 and J is TRBJ1-1; D gene ambiguous. Deletions cut 2 bases from V and 0 bases from J, with 4 bases between. The germline CDR1 and CDR2 sequences are MNHNY and SVGAGI (reference sequence). This CDR3 contains 13 residues. The CDR3 region has the DNA TGTGCCAGCAGTTACCCAATGAACACTGAAGCTTTCTTT. Its translation is CASSYPMNTEAFF.

At least ten counts were recorded for this clonotype. CDR3 in amino acids: CASSVEGTTLREQFF. CDR3 nucleotides: TGTGCCAGCAGCGTAGAAGGGACCACCTTGCGTGAGCAGTTCTTC. The V gene is TRBV9, the J gene TRBJ2-1; either TRBD1 or TRBD2 may fit D (5 bases each). With 0 bases removed from V and 9 bases from J, the gap between germline ends came to 16 bases. Germline loops: CDR1 SGDLS, CDR2 YYNGEE. The CDR3 length is 15 residues.

At least ten counts were recorded for this clonotype. CDR3: CASSESGAGGLYEQYF. The CDR3 DNA reads TGTGCCAGCAGTGAATCGGGAGCGGGAGGGTTGTACGAGCAGTACTTC. V usage is TRBV25-1 and J usage is TRBJ2-7; 10 bases fit TRBD2. Germline loops: CDR1 MGHDK, CDR2 SYGVNS. The CDR3 loop spans 16 amino acids. V shed 1 base and J 4 bases; nucleotides not matched to a gene: 7.

V usage is TRBV2 and J usage is TRBJ2-7; D uncertain. Germline CDR1 SNHLY, CDR2 FYNNEI. Trimming pared 1 base from V and 0 bases from J, leaving 10 bases between. The CDR3 runs to 15 residues. The DNA of the CDR3 is TGTGCCAGCAGTGAAGTGGTCCTTGGCTCCTACGAGCAGTACTTC. This codes for CASSEVVLGSYEQYF.

This clonotype was counted between two and nine times. V gene TRBV6-2 or TRBV6-3 combines with J gene TRBJ2-7, with TRBD2 as a possible D gene (6 bases). Germline CDR1 and CDR2: MNHEY and SVGEGT. V was shortened by 9 bases and J by 5 bases, with 11 bases between the two germline ends. The CDR3 is 11 residues long. The DNA of the CDR3 is TGTGCCAGTCAGGGAGGTCACGAGCAGTACTTC. Encoded protein: CASQGGHEQYF.

The chain carries TRBV29-1 and TRBJ2-7; no reliable D call. Germline V gene lookup returns CDR1 SQVTM and CDR2 ANQGSEA. The CDR3 loop spans 14 amino acids. V lost 4 bases and J lost 3, with 16 bases in between. CDR3 DNA sequence: TGCAGCGTTGGACGGTCCGGTCACCTCTACGAGCAGTACTTC. Its protein product is CSVGRSGHLYEQYF.

J is TRBJ1-5 and V is TRBV6-5, with D unclear. CDR3 length: 14 residues. Germline V lookup: CDR1 MNHEY, CDR2 SVGAGI. Between the trimmed V and J ends, which lost 2 bases and 6 bases, there was a span of 11 bases. Written as DNA, the CDR3 is TGTGCCAGCAGTTACAAACAGAAAGGTCAGCCCCAGCATTTT. Protein product: CASSYKQKGQPQHF.

The chain has TRBV9 and TRBJ1-1; TRBD1 matches 8 bases. The length of the CDR3 is 17 residues. CDR1 is SGDLS and CDR2 is YYNGEE in the germline V gene. The trim removed 1 base at V and 6 bases at J, leaving 14 bases unmatched. The CDR3 DNA follows: TGTGCCAGCAGCGTAAGGGCAGGGGGCCACCTCCCGGCTGAAGCTTTCTTT. This codes for CASSVRAGGHLPAEAFF.

This clonotype was detected a few times. J is TRBJ2-5 and V is TRBV28; 7 bases align to TRBD2. CDR1 is MDHEN and CDR2 is SYDVKM in the germline V gene. V shed 4 bases, J shed 0 bases, and the junction held 11 bases outside the gene matches. The CDR3 contains 17 residues. Written as DNA, the CDR3 is TGTGCCAGCAGTTCATCCCCCCGGACTAGATACCAAGAGACCCAGTACTTC. It codes for CASSSSPRTRYQETQYF. Full variable domain (remainder filled in from reference TRBV28 and TRBJ2-5): DVKVTQSSRYLVKRTGEKVFLECVQDMDHENMFWYRQDPGLGLRLIYFSYDVKMKEKGDIPEGYSVSREKKERFSLILESASTNQTSMYLCASSSSPRTRYQETQYFGPGTRLLVL.

The chain combines TRBV7-3 with TRBJ2-1; perhaps D is TRBD1 or TRBD2 (6 bases each). CDR1 is SGHTA, CDR2 FQGTGA, per germline. The V gene lost 5 bases and the J gene lost 0 bases, with 11 bases spanning the gap. This CDR3 has 15 residues. The CDR3 region is CASSRGTRSYNEQFF. CDR3 nucleotide sequence: TGTGCCAGCAGCCGCGGGACACGCTCCTACAATGAGCAGTTCTTC.

The rearrangement uses TRBV5-1 and TRBJ1-4; D not certain. V lost 1 base and J lost 8, with 15 bases in between. The CDR3 spans 15 residues. Germline-derived CDR1 and CDR2 are SGHRS and YFSETQ. The CDR3 spells CASSLMPGLGEKLFF. CDR3 nucleotides: TGCGCCAGCAGCTTGATGCCAGGCTTAGGGGAAAAACTGTTTTTT.

This clonotype was observed at least ten times. The genes are TRBV28 and TRBJ1-5; D gene ambiguous. This CDR3 comprises 11 residues. The ends were cut back, 8 bases at V and 6 bases at J, with 8 bases in the middle. Germline loops: CDR1 MDHEN, CDR2 SYDVKM. CDR3 sequence reads: CASLKTQPQHF. The CDR3 DNA reads as TGTGCCAGCCTGAAAACTCAGCCCCAGCATTTT.